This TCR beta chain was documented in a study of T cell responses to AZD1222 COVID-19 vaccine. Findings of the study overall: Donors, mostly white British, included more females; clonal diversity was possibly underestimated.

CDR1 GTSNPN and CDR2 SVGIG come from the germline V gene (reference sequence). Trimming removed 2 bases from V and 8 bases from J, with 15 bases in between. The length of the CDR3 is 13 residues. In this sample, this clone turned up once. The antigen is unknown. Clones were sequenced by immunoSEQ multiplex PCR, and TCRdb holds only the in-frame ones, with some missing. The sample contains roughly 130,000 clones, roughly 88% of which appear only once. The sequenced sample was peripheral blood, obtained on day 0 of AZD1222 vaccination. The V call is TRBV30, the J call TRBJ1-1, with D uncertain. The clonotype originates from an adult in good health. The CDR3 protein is CAWSTHDQTEAFF. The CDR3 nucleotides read TGTGCCTGGAGTACCCATGACCAAACCGAAGCTTTCTTT.